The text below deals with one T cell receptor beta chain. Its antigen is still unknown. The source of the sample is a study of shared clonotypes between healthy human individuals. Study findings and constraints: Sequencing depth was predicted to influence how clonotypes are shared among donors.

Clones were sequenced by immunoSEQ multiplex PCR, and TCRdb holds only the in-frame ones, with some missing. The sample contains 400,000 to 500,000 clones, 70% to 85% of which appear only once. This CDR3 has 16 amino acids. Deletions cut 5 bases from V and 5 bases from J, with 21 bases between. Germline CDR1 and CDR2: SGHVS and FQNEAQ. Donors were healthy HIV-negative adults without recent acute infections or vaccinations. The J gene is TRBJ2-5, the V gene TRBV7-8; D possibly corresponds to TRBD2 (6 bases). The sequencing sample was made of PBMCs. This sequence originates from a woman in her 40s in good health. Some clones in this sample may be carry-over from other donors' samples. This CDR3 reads CASSVTVAGRKETQYF. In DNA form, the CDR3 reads TGTGCCAGCAGCGTCACGGTCGCGGGGCGTAAGGAGACCCAGTACTTC.